A selection of T cell receptor beta chains follows, all from one sample in a study of OX40 agonist ivuxolimab in advanced cancers. Here immunoSEQ multiplex PCR was the method, and the copy in TCRdb shows in-frame clones only, minus some. The sample contains 50,000 to 65,000 clones, just under 90% of which appear only once. This specimen was CD4+ or CD8+ T cells sorted from blood, taken in a trial of the OX40 agonist ivuxolimab. The receptors were gathered from an adult with an advanced solid tumor such as melanoma, head and neck, liver or kidney cancer. Each CDR3 is given with its conserved first and last residue. The D gene is left open where the match is weak. Expanded clones are given a class, and other clones once, few, many or no size at all.

D gene	V gene	clone size	J gene	CDR3 protein	CDR3 DNA
NA	TRBV11-2	NA	TRBJ1-3	CASSLLPGNSGNTIYF	TGTGCCAGCAGCTTATTGCCAGGCAACTCTGGAAACACCATATATTTT
NA	TRBV7-2	NA	TRBJ1-1	CASSLRRAGLNTEAFF	TGTGCCAGCAGCTTAAGGAGGGCAGGACTGAACACTGAAGCTTTCTTT
NA	TRBV28	NA	TRBJ1-3	CASRPYLQGYSGNTIYF	TGTGCCAGCAGGCCCTACCTACAGGGATACTCTGGAAACACCATATATTTT
TRBD1	TRBV18	NA	TRBJ2-1	CASSPPQGASYNEQFF	TGTGCCAGCTCACCTCCACAGGGGGCCTCCTACAATGAGCAGTTCTTC
TRBD2	TRBV28	NA	TRBJ2-1	CASSEYTGLAGSNEQFF	TGTGCCAGCAGTGAATACACGGGACTAGCGGGGAGTAATGAGCAGTTCTTC
TRBD1	TRBV7-2	NA	TRBJ1-1	CASSRTGIGTEAFF	TGTGCCAGCAGCCGGACAGGGATAGGCACTGAAGCTTTCTTT
TRBD2	TRBV19	NA	TRBJ2-3	CASSIASGGNTDTQYF	TGTGCCAGTAGTATCGCTAGCGGGGGGAACACAGATACGCAGTATTTT
TRBD2	TRBV11-3	few	TRBJ2-1	CASSIGTSGYNEQFF	TGTGCCAGCAGCATCGGGACTAGCGGCTACAATGAGCAGTTCTTC
TRBD1	TRBV6-5	NA	TRBJ1-5	CASSTGTGDQPQHF	TGTGCCAGCAGTACCGGGACAGGGGATCAGCCCCAGCATTTT
TRBD1	TRBV28	NA	TRBJ1-2	CASSVRDRRIGYTF	TGTGCCAGCAGTGTCCGGGACAGGCGGATTGGCTACACCTTC
TRBD1	TRBV29-1	NA	TRBJ2-5	CSGTGDPTQYF	TGCAGCGGCACAGGGGACCCGACCCAGTACTTC
NA	TRBV4-2	few	TRBJ2-2	CASSQDGAGELFF	TGTGCCAGCAGCCAAGATGGGGCCGGGGAGCTGTTTTTT
NA	TRBV27	once	TRBJ2-7	CATSLPGTPSYEQYF	TGTGCCACGAGCCTGCCCGGGACCCCTTCCTACGAGCAGTACTTC
NA	TRBV14	NA	TRBJ2-7	CASSQVHGLSYEQYF	TGTGCCAGCAGCCAAGTACACGGACTCTCCTACGAGCAGTACTTC
TRBD1	TRBV14	NA	TRBJ1-6	CASSHGGTVYNSPLHF	TGTGCCAGCAGCCACGGAGGGACAGTCTATAATTCACCCCTCCACTTT
NA	TRBV11-1	NA	TRBJ2-7	CASRPEGGLSSYEQYF	TGTGCCAGCAGACCTGAGGGTGGCCTGAGTTCCTACGAGCAGTACTTC
NA	TRBV5-6	NA	TRBJ1-2	CASLRDRELPGYTF	TGTGCCAGCCTCCGGGACCGGGAACTTCCTGGCTACACCTTC
TRBD2	TRBV11-1	NA	TRBJ2-2	CASSSPGGLGTGELFF	TGTGCCAGCAGCTCACCGGGGGGGCTGGGCACCGGGGAGCTGTTTTTT
NA	TRBV5-1	NA	TRBJ2-2	CASSLSDSYTGELFF	TGCGCCAGCAGCTTGTCGGACAGCTACACCGGGGAGCTGTTTTTT
TRBD1	TRBV6-6	NA	TRBJ1-2	CASTQTGGSSQEGYTF	TGTGCCAGCACTCAGACAGGGGGATCATCTCAGGAGGGCTACACCTTC
TRBD1	TRBV27	NA	TRBJ2-7	CASSLLYTGAPYEQYF	TGTGCCAGCAGTTTATTGTACACAGGGGCCCCCTACGAGCAGTACTTC
NA	TRBV5-4	once	TRBJ1-2	CASSYDVGYGYTF	TGTGCCAGCAGCTATGACGTGGGGTATGGCTACACCTTC
TRBD2	TRBV4-3	NA	TRBJ2-5	CASSQRTSGNGQETQYF	TGCGCCAGCAGCCAACGGACTAGCGGGAATGGTCAAGAGACCCAGTACTTC
TRBD1	TRBV29-1	NA	TRBJ1-2	CSFTGGYGYTF	TGCAGCTTTACAGGGGGCTATGGCTACACCTTC
NA	TRBV27	NA	TRBJ2-7	CASSSGSVQNEQYF	TGTGCCAGCAGCTCAGGGTCTGTGCAGAACGAGCAGTACTTC
NA	TRBV5-1	once	TRBJ2-1	CASMVGLGGSYNEQFF	TGCGCCAGCATGGTAGGGCTCGGGGGAAGCTACAATGAGCAGTTCTTC
NA	TRBV6-1	NA	TRBJ2-7	CASSTPGRTYEQYF	TGTGCCAGCAGTACGCCGGGACGGACTTACGAGCAGTACTTC
NA	TRBV30	once	TRBJ2-7	CAGQLSYEQYF	TGTGCCGGACAACTCTCCTACGAGCAGTACTTC
TRBD2	TRBV6-5	NA	TRBJ2-7	CASRPAGSSYEQYF	TGTGCCAGCAGGCCAGCGGGGAGCTCCTACGAGCAGTACTTC
NA	TRBV19	NA	TRBJ2-5	CASSITQEQYF	TGTGCCAGTAGTATTACGCAGGAGCAGTACTTC
NA	TRBV16	NA	TRBJ1-6	CASSQYGTGRVGNSPLHF	TGTGCCAGCAGCCAATACGGTACGGGACGCGTAGGGAATTCACCCCTCCACTTT
NA	TRBV2	NA	TRBJ2-3	CASNKETDTQYF	TGTGCCAGCAATAAGGAGACAGATACGCAGTATTTT